This TCR beta chain emerged from a study of chemoradiotherapy in HPV16-positive cancers. Assay: immunoSEQ multiplex PCR; the TCRdb copy retains only in-frame clones and omits some. The table has approximately 8,200 clones, about 63% seen once. Over chemoradiotherapy, repertoires were sampled more than once. Study-wide points: Candidate HPV-specific clones and E7-related TCR motifs grew in tumor during treatment. In HPV16-positive patients, HPV-responsive T-cell expansion tracked better recurrence-free survival.

On this clone itself: What it binds is unknown.

In germline, CDR1 is SQVTM, CDR2 ANQGSEA. Trimming cost V 7 bases and J 7 bases, with 17 bases left between them. This CDR3 has 13 residues. This clonotype was obtained from a human donor with HPV-associated anogenital cancer. V usage is TRBV29-1 and J usage is TRBJ2-1, with D perhaps matching TRBD2 (5 bases). This material was acquired from a patient who underwent chemoradiotherapy. CDR3 bases: TGCAGCGCCTCAGCCCCCCGCGGGAATGAGCAGTTCTTC. Translation: CSASAPRGNEQFF.